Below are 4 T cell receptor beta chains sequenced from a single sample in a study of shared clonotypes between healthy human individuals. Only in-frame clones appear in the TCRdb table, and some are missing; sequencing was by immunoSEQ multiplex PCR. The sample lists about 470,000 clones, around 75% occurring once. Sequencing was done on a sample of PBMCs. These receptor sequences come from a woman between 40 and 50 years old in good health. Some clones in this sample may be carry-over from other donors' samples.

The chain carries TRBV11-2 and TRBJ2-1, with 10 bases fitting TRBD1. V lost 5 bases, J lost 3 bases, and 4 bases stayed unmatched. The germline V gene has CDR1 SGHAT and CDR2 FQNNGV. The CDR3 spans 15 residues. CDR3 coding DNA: TGTGCCAGCAGCCCCGACAGGGGGCTCTACAATGAGCAGTTCTTC. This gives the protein CASSPDRGLYNEQFF.

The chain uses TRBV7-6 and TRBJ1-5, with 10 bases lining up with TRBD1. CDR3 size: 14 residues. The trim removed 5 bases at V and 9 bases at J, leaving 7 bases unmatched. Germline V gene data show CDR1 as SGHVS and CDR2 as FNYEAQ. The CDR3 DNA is TGTGCCAGCAGCGCCCGGGACAGGGGTCGGCCCCAGCATTTT. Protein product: CASSARDRGRPQHF.

The CDR3 nucleotides read TGCGCCAGCTCTTCCCTTGGGAGTGATACGCAGTATTTT. Translation: CASSSLGSDTQYF. The chain has TRBV10-2 and TRBJ2-3, with a weak D call TRBD2 (5 bases). This CDR3 comprises 13 residues. Germline V lookup: CDR1 WSHSY, CDR2 SAAADI. Trimming shortened V by 8 bases and J by 6 bases, and 15 bases separated the two germline ends.

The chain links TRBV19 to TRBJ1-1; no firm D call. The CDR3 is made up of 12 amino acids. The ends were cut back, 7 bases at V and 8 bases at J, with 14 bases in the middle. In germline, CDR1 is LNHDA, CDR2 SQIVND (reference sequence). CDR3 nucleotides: TGTGCCAGTAAAGAGGCCCGCGGAGAAGCTTTCTTT. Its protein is CASKEARGEAFF.